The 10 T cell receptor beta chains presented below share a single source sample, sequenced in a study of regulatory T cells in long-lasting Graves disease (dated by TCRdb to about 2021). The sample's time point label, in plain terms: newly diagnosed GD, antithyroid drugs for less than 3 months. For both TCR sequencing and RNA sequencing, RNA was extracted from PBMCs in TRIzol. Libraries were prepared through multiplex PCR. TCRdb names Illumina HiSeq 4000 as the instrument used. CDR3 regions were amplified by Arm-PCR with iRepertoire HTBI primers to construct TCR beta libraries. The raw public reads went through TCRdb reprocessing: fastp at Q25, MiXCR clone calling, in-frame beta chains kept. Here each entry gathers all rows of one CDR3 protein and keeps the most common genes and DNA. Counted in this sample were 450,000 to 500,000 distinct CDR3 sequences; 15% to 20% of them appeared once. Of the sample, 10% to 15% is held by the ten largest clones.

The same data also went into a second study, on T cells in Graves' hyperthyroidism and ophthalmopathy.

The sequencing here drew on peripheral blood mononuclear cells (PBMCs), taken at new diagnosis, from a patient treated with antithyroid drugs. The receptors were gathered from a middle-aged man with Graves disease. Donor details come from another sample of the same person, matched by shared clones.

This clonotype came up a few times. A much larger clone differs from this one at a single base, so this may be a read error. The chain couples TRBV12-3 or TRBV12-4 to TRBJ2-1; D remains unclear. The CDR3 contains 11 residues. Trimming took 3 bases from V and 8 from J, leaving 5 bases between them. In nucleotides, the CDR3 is TGTGCCAGCAGTTTTAGGTATGAGCAGTTCTTC. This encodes CASSFRYEQFF.

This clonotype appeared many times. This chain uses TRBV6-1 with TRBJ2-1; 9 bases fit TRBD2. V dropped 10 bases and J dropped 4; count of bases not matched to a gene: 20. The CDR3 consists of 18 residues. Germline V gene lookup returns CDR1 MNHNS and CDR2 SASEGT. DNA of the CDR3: TGTGCCACCCGCAGGGGGGGCGGGAGGGCCAAGAGGTACAATGAGCAGTTCTTC. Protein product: CATRRGGGRAKRYNEQFF.

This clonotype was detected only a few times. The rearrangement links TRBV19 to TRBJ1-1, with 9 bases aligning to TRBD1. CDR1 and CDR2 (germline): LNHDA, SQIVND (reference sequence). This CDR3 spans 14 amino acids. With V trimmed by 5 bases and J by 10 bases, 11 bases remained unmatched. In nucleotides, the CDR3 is TGTGCCAGTAGTGCCGACAGGGGGGCAATGGGAGCTTTCTTT. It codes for CASSADRGAMGAFF. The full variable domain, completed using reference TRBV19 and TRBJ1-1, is DGGITQSPKYLFRKEGQNVTLSCEQNLNHDAMYWYRQDPGQGLRLIYYSQIVNDFQKGDIAEGYSVSREKKESFPLTVTSAQKNPTAFYLCASSADRGAMGAFFGQGTRLTVV.

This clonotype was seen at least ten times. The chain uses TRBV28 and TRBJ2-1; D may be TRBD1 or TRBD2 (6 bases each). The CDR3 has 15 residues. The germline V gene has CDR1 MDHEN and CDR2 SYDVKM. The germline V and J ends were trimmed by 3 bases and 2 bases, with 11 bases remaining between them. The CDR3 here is CASSFGGTTYNEQFF. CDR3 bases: TGTGCCAGCAGTTTCGGCGGGACAACCTACAATGAGCAGTTCTTC.

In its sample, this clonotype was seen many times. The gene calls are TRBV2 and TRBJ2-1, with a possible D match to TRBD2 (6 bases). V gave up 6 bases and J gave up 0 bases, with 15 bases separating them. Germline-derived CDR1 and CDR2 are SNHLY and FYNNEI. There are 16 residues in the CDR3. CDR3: CASRISGTYSYNEQFF. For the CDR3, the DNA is TGTGCCAGCAGAATATCCGGGACTTACTCCTACAATGAGCAGTTCTTC.

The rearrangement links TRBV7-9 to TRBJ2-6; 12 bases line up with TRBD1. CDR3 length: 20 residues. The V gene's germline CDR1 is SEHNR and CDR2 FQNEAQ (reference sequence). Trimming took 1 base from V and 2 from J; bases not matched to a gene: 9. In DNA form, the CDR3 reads TGTGCCAGCAGCTTAGGGGGTGGCCGGGACAGGGGGCCTGGGGCCAACGTCCTGACTTTC. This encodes CASSLGGGRDRGPGANVLTF.

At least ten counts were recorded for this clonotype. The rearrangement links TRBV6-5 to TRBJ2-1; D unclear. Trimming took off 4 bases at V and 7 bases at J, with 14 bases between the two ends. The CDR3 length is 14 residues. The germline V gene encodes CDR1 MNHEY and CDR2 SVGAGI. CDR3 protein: CASSSRTLPNEQFF. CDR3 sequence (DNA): TGTGCCAGCAGTTCCCGAACCTTGCCGAATGAGCAGTTCTTC.

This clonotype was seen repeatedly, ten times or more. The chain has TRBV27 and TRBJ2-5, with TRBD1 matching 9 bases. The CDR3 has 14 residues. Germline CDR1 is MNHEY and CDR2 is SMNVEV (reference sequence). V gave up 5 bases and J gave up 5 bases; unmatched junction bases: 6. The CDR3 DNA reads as TGTGCCAGCAGTCAGTGGGACAGGGTCGAGACCCAGTACTTC. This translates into CASSQWDRVETQYF.

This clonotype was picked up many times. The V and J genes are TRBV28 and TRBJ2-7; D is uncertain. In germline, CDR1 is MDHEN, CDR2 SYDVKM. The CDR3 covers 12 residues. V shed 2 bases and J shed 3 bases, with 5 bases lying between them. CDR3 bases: TGTGCCAGCAGTTTAAACCTCTACGAGCAGTACTTC. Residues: CASSLNLYEQYF.

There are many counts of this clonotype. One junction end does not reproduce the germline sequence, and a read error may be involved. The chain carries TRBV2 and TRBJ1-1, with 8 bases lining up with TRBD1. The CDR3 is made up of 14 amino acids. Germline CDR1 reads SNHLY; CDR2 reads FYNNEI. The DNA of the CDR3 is TGTGCCAGCAGTGAATCAGGGACAGGCGCCGAAGGGGATTTT. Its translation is CASSESGTGAEGDF.